This T cell receptor beta chain stems from a study of T cell repertoires in cytomegalovirus infection. Study-level background: Public TCR beta signatures were indicative of both CMV infection and a matching HLA type. Study outcomes and limitations: Adding up the frequency of public TCR beta families identified people who carried CMV plus the relevant HLA. CMV-specific TCR beta clonotypes restricted by HLA-C dominated the ex vivo response.

One entry per CDR3 protein results from TCRdb running MiXCR on the reads. This sample carries 400,000 or so distinct CDR3 sequences, approximately 30% of them seen once, and the ten largest clones take around 15%. This clonotype has at least ten counts. The antigen remains undetermined. This CDR3 region has 20 residues. Germline trimming cut 5 bases from V and 2 bases from J; bases unmatched to any gene: 19. Germline CDR1 reads SGHTA; CDR2 reads FQGNSA. The sequence was collected from a human donor in good health (CMV status not recorded). Some clones in this sample may be carry-over from other donors' samples. Sequencing was done on a sample of PBMCs. The chain carries TRBV7-2 and TRBJ2-3, with TRBD2 matching over 10 bases. CDR3 sequence (DNA): TGTGCCAGCAGCGAAGACTTGTTAGCGGGGGGACGTTTCCTCACAGATACGCAGTATTTT. Translation gives CASSEDLLAGGRFLTDTQYF.